This T cell receptor beta chain derives from a study of blood T cell repertoires in COVID-19. Clones were read by immunoSEQ multiplex PCR, and TCRdb kept only the in-frame ones, dropping some. The sample lists fewer than 120,000 clones; roughly 85% were seen once. Losses at the gene ends were 5 bases for V and 5 bases for J; bases not matched to a gene: 3. The CDR3 has 13 residues. The germline CDR1 and CDR2 sequences are SEHNR and FQNEAQ (reference sequence). Sequencing input: peripheral blood. The V gene is TRBV7-9, the J gene TRBJ2-7; 10 positions agree with TRBD1. This TCR was recovered from a human donor in a cohort sampled during active COVID-19. As DNA, the CDR3 is TGTGCCAGCAGCCACGGGACAGGGGACGAGCAGTACTTC. It yields the protein CASSHGTGDEQYF.